The TCR beta chain under discussion was sequenced for a study of Graves' ophthalmopathy and Graves' hyperthyroidism. This clonotype was detected many times. The antigen is unknown. The germline CDR1 and CDR2 sequences are LNHDA and SQIVND (reference sequence). The ends lost 7 bases at V and 4 bases at J; junction bases unmatched: 6. This CDR3 has 13 amino acids. Amplification of TCR beta CDR3 regions used RNA transcripts. Investigators did first-round RT-PCR with HTBI primers, then second-round multiplex PCR. TCRdb called the multiplex PCR reads again in MiXCR, with one record for every CDR3 protein. The table has roughly 500,000 distinct CDR3 sequences, roughly an eighth seen once. Overall study results and limits: Blood also contained most of the expanded thyroid clonotypes above 0.001 frequency.

The source material was blood. The gene calls are TRBV19 and TRBJ1-1, with TRBD1 identical over 7 bases. This clonotype was obtained from a woman aged 30 to 39 with Graves' ophthalmopathy. In DNA form, the CDR3 reads TGTGCCAGTACCATAACAGGGGCCACTGAAGCTTTCTTT. Its translation: CASTITGATEAFF.